This is a list of T cell receptor beta chains from one sample in a study of Ad26.COV2.S vaccination and SARS-CoV-2 variants. TCRdb's copy holds only in-frame clones and misses some; the assay was immunoSEQ multiplex PCR. The sample lists about 480,000 clones; around 85% were seen once. The material sequenced was peripheral blood, taken in a trial of Ad26.COV2.S vaccine versus placebo. The receptors derive from a person between 18 and 65 years old who received the Ad26.COV2.S COVID-19 vaccine or a placebo. Both conserved end residues are part of each CDR3. The D gene is left open where the match is weak. The size of a clone is reported for some rows only, either as once, few or many, or as a class for expanded clones.

v_gene	j_gene	abundance	d_gene	CDR3nt	CDR3aa
TRBV7-2	TRBJ1-1	-	TRBD1	TGTGCCAGCAGTACAGGGGCCCAGCCTTGGACTGAAGCTTTCTTT	CASSTGAQPWTEAFF
TRBV28	TRBJ2-4	-	-	TGTGCCAGCAGTTTCGGCAGGGCCAAAAACATTCAGTACTTC	CASSFGRAKNIQYF
TRBV3-1/TRBV3-2	TRBJ2-7	-	-	TGTGCCAGCAGCCAAGATCGCCCGGGACGGACCTACGAGCAGTACTTC	CASSQDRPGRTYEQYF
TRBV7-2	TRBJ1-1	-	TRBD1	TGTGCCAGCAGCTCGGACAGGGGCGTGTACGAAGCTTTCTTT	CASSSDRGVYEAFF
TRBV30	TRBJ2-7	-	TRBD2	TGTGCCTGTATGACTAGCTGGACTACGGTGCAGTACTTC	CACMTSWTTVQYF
TRBV28	TRBJ2-5	once	-	TGTGCCAGCAGTTTGGGTCGTTTGGAGACCCAGTACTTC	CASSLGRLETQYF
TRBV11-2	TRBJ2-6	-	-	TGTGCCACCCAGGTTTCTGGGGCCAACGTCCTGACTTTC	CATQVSGANVLTF
TRBV7-9	TRBJ2-2	-	-	TGTGCCAGCAGCTTCCGGGGGAATGTCGCCACCGGGGAGCTGTTTTTT	CASSFRGNVATGELFF
TRBV5-5	TRBJ2-2	-	-	TGTGCCAGCAGCTTGGTGGCTGGCACCGGGGAGCTGTTTTTT	CASSLVAGTGELFF
TRBV19	TRBJ1-6	few	-	TGTGCCAGTAAAACACTGGGGTCACCCCTCCACTTT	CASKTLGSPLHF
TRBV7-6	TRBJ1-2	-	-	TGTGCCAGCAGCCCCACAGAAACCTATGGCTACACCTTC	CASSPTETYGYTF
TRBV5-1	TRBJ1-4	few	-	TGCGCCAGCAGCCACGACCTGAGGGGTGCAACTAATGAAAAACTGTTTTTT	CASSHDLRGATNEKLFF
TRBV21-1	TRBJ2-3	-	-	TGTGCCAGCAGCAAAGTTCCGATAGATACGCAGTATTTT	CASSKVPIDTQYF
TRBV4-2	TRBJ2-1	-	TRBD2	TGTGCCAGCAGCCAAGACGGACGGGAGGGCAACAATGAGCAGTTCTTC	CASSQDGREGNNEQFF
TRBV5-1	TRBJ1-1	-	-	TGCGCCAGCAGCTTGAGTCGGGGTAGGGGCACTGAAGCTTTCTTT	CASSLSRGRGTEAFF
TRBV14	TRBJ2-5	-	-	TGTGCCAGCAGCCACCTATTAGTAGAGACCCAGTACTTC	CASSHLLVETQYF
TRBV5-6	TRBJ2-7	-	-	TGTGCCAGCAGCTTGGCCTCAGCAGGGTCGTGGTACGAGCAGTACTTC	CASSLASAGSWYEQYF
TRBV28	TRBJ2-1	once	-	TGTGCCAGTCAAGCCTACAATGAGCAGTTCTTC	CASQAYNEQFF